At least ten counts were recorded for the clone carrying this T cell receptor (beta chain). What it binds is unknown. This sample stems from a study of molecular identifiers for immune sequencing clone quantification. Broader study findings: Highly expanded clone sizes could be underestimated through barcode sharing by identical TCR molecules.

TCRdb ran MiXCR on the PCR reads and lists one entry per CDR3 protein. The sample has about 640,000 distinct CDR3 sequences, about 20% seen once. Sorting isolated naive CD8 T cells as CD8+CD4-CCR7+CD45RA+ events. The sample taken for sequencing was naive CD8+ T cells from blood, with Jurkat cell RNA spiked in. Subset: FACS-sorted CD8+CD4-CCR7+CD45RA+ naive T cells. The sequence was collected from a human donor in good health. Some libraries in this study had Jurkat cell RNA spiked in.

The DNA of the CDR3 is TGTGCCAGCAGCTCTTTAACGGAAAATGAAAAACTGTTTTTT. This gives the protein CASSSLTENEKLFF. This sequence joins TRBV7-9 and TRBJ1-4; D gene ambiguous. The CDR3 is 14 amino acids. Trimming removed 4 bases at V and 5 bases at J, with 11 bases between. Germline V gene lookup returns CDR1 SEHNR and CDR2 FQNEAQ (reference sequence).